The rows below give T cell receptor beta chains drawn from one sample of a study of CD8 T cells in ankylosing spondylitis. TCRdb fed the 5' RACE reads into MiXCR, producing one record per CDR3 protein. The top ten clones hold about two fifths of a sample with a few hundred thousand distinct CDR3 sequences, around 20% of them seen once. Sequenced sample: blood, either unsorted or a sorted T cell fraction (not recorded which). These TCRs come from a male donor with ankylosing spondylitis. Each CDR3 is given with its conserved first and last residue. The D gene is left open where the match is weak. A row's size may be missing; if present it is once, few, many or a size class.

cdr3_aa cdr3_nt clone_size j_call d_call v_call
CASSPGGGSIGYTF TGCGCCAGCAGCCCCGGGGGGGGCTCTATTGGCTACACCTTC . TRBJ1-2 . TRBV4-1
CASSLGGTQPQHF TGTGCCAGCAGCTTAGGGGGTACTCAGCCCCAGCATTTT few TRBJ1-5 . TRBV7-9
CASSLRLYEQFF TGTGCCAGCAGTTTACGACTCTATGAGCAGTTCTTC . TRBJ2-1 . TRBV28
CASSQDLGGEDTGELFF TGTGCCAGCAGCCAAGATCTCGGCGGGGAAGACACCGGGGAGCTGTTTTTT . TRBJ2-2 . TRBV3-1
CATSDLNRGREFF TGTGCCACCAGTGATCTCAACCGGGGGCGGGAGTTCTTC few TRBJ2-1 . TRBV24-1
CASSPSGGATYNEQFF TGTGCCAGCAGCCCTAGCGGGGGGGCCACCTACAATGAGCAGTTCTTC . TRBJ2-1 TRBD2 TRBV7-9
CSVEVGTEVYEQYF TGCAGCGTTGAAGTAGGGACAGAAGTCTACGAGCAGTACTTC many TRBJ2-7 TRBD1 TRBV29-1
CASSLDRGRYGAFF TGTGCCAGCAGCTTGGACAGGGGGCGATACGGAGCTTTCTTT few TRBJ1-1 TRBD1 TRBV7-9
CASSLVGTVTEAFF TGCGCCAGCAGCTTGGTCGGAACTGTCACTGAAGCTTTCTTT . TRBJ1-1 . TRBV5-1
CSAGTGQVYEQYF TGCAGTGCTGGGACAGGGCAAGTCTACGAGCAGTACTTC few TRBJ2-7 TRBD1 TRBV20-1
CASSLLMEANYGYTF TGTGCCAGCAGCTTACTCATGGAAGCTAACTATGGCTACACCTTC many TRBJ1-2 . TRBV7-9
CASSLPLDLQGQYF TGTGCCAGCAGTCTCCCCCTGGACCTCCAAGGGCAGTACTTC . TRBJ2-7 . TRBV7-9
CASSLAQGAAYEQYF TGTGCCAGCAGCTTAGCACAGGGGGCAGCCTACGAGCAGTACTTC . TRBJ2-7 TRBD1 TRBV7-6
CAISETGVAGWNEQFF TGTGCCATCAGTGAGACCGGGGTAGCGGGATGGAATGAGCAGTTCTTC . TRBJ2-1 TRBD2 TRBV10-3
CASSQEIARVYNEQFF TGTGCCAGCAGCCAAGAGATAGCGAGAGTCTACAATGAGCAGTTCTTC few TRBJ2-1 . TRBV3-1
CSVHRGSSYEQYF TGCAGCGTACACAGGGGGAGCTCCTACGAGCAGTACTTC few TRBJ2-7 TRBD1 TRBV29-1
CSVLHPKGETQYF TGCAGCGTTTTACACCCGAAAGGGGAGACCCAGTACTTC many TRBJ2-5 . TRBV29-1
CATSTLNKAYNEQFF TGTGCCACCAGCACCTTAAATAAGGCCTACAATGAGCAGTTCTTC . TRBJ2-1 . TRBV15
CASSLLYSPGDTQYF TGTGCCAGCAGTTTATTGTACAGCCCGGGGGATACGCAGTATTTT few TRBJ2-3 . TRBV27
CATSGESRTEAFF TGTGCCACCAGCGGTGAAAGTCGGACTGAAGCTTTCTTT few TRBJ1-1 . TRBV15
CASSWGTTEAFF TGTGCCAGCAGTTGGGGGACCACTGAAGCTTTCTTT few TRBJ1-1 . TRBV28
CASSYQGRDPSNQPQHF TGTGCCAGCAGTTATCAAGGGAGGGACCCTAGCAATCAGCCCCAGCATTTT . TRBJ1-5 . TRBV6-2/TRBV6-3
CASSLGLAYNEQFF TGTGCCAGCAGCCTCGGTTTGGCCTACAATGAGCAGTTCTTC many TRBJ2-1 . TRBV12-3/TRBV12-4
CASSLSSRQLSYQETQYF TGTGCCAGCAGCTTGTCGTCCCGACAGCTGTCGTACCAAGAGACCCAGTACTTC few TRBJ2-5 . TRBV5-6